This is a list of T cell receptor delta chains from one sample in a study of delta chains in infants with herpesvirus infections. TCRdb redid the clone calls on the RT-PCR reads with CATT. This table has about 2,500 delta-chain clones, more than 30% appearing once. Source: peripheral blood, taken at time point 4 of longitudinal follow-up. The receptors originated from a human donor who was a Ugandan infant, either HIV-exposed or HIV-unexposed (not recorded which). Each CDR3 is given with its conserved first and last residue. Each record gives: J gene, clone size, D gene, V gene, CDR3 protein, CDR3 DNA. A D gene is named only where the DNA matches it firmly. Where a row states a size, it is once, few, many or the class of an expanded clone; other rows omit it.

>TRDJ1|few|NA|TRDV2
CACDRILTDKLIF
TGTGCCTGTGACCGAATACTCACCGATAAACTCATCTTT
>TRDJ1|few|NA|TRDV2
CACDPLLTDKLIF
TGTGCCTGTGACCCTCTCCTCACCGATAAACTCATCTTT
>TRDJ3|NA|TRDD3|TRDV2
CACDTGGYLSWDTRQMFF
TGTGCCTGTGACACCGGGGGATACCTTTCCTGGGACACCCGACAGATGTTTTTC
>TRDJ1|NA|NA|TRDV1
CALGNHLGYTDKLIF
TGTGCTCTTGGGAACCACCTAGGGTACACCGATAAACTCATCTTT
>TRDJ3|medium-sized|TRDD3|TRDV2
CACDPVERLGDHGDTRQMFF
TGTGCCTGTGACCCCGTTGAACGACTGGGGGATCATGGGGACACCCGACAGATGTTTTTC
>TRDJ1|once|NA|TRDV1
CALGTRPSYRLGGSTDKLIF
TGTGCTCTTGGGACCCGGCCTTCCTACCGACTGGGGGGTTCCACCGATAAACTCATCTTT
>TRDJ1|few|TRDD3|TRDV2
CACDTWGRPDKLIF
TGTGCCTGTGACACCTGGGGGAGACCCGATAAACTCATCTTT
>TRDJ1|NA|TRDD3|TRDV2
CAFSGLGVALNTDKLIF
TGTGCCTTCTCGGGACTGGGGGTCGCCTTAAACACCGATAAACTCATCTTT
>TRDJ1|NA|TRDD2|TRDV1
CALGEPPFLPSQMVKLIF
TGTGCTCTTGGGGAACCCCCTTTCCTACCGTCTCAAATGGTTAAACTCATCTTT
>TRDJ1|large|TRDD3|TRDV2
CACDTWGIVADKLIF
TGTGCCTGTGACACTTGGGGGATAGTCGCCGATAAACTCATCTTT
>TRDJ3|NA|NA|TRDV2
CACDIQRGIGSSWDTRQMFF
TGTGCCTGTGACATACAAAGGGGAATAGGGAGCTCCTGGGACACCCGACAGATGTTTTTC
>TRDJ1|NA|NA|TRDV2
CACDSLESPTDKLIF
TGTGCCTGTGACTCCCTTGAAAGTCCTACCGATAAACTCATCTTT
>TRDJ1|NA|TRDD3|TRDV1
CALARGNWGIAEYTDKLIF
TGTGCTCTTGCTCGGGGGAACTGGGGGATAGCCGAGTACACCGATAAACTCATCTTT
>TRDJ1|large|TRDD3|TRDV2
CACDLVGDRTDKLIF
TGTGCCTGTGATCTGGTGGGGGACCGAACCGATAAACTCATCTTT
>TRDJ1|NA|TRDD3|TRDV1
CALGERIMVPTPYWGTADGHDKLIF
TGTGCTCTTGGGGAACGCATCATGGTTCCTACTCCGTACTGGGGGACTGCCGATGGTCACGATAAACTCATCTTT
>TRDJ1|NA|TRDD3|TRDV1
CALGRVPPTGGYWTDKLIF
TGTGCTCTTGGAAGAGTTCCGCCCACTGGGGGATACTGGACCGATAAACTCATCTTT
>TRDJ1|once|NA|TRAV38-2/DV8
CAYRSPIYSRGLYTDKLIF
TGTGCTTATAGGAGCCCTATCTACTCCCGGGGACTGTACACCGATAAACTCATCTTT
>TRDJ1|medium-sized|NA|TRDV2
CACDTVGGAYTDKLIF
TGTGCCTGTGACACCGTCGGGGGAGCATACACCGATAAACTCATCTTT
>TRDJ1|few|NA|TRDV2
CACDPLRLGDKLIF
TGTGCCTGTGACCCGCTACGTCTGGGGGATAAACTCATCTTT
>TRDJ1|NA|TRDD3|TRDV2
CACDHVAGDTRFDKLIF
TGTGCCTGTGACCATGTGGCGGGGGATACGCGTTTTGATAAACTCATCTTT
>TRDJ1|NA|TRDD3|TRDV2
CACDTLGATDKLIF
TGTGCCTGTGACACCCTGGGGGCCACCGATAAACTCATCTTT
>TRDJ1|few|NA|TRDV2
CACNRVGGPGELIF
TGTGCCTGTAACCGGGTTGGGGGCCCCGGGGAACTCATCTTT
>TRDJ3|few|TRDD3|TRDV2
CACDTSPLGDPSWDTRQMFF
TGTGCCTGTGACACTTCTCCTCTGGGGGACCCCTCCTGGGACACCCGACAGATGTTTTTC
>TRDJ1|few|TRDD3|TRDV1
CALGVPAFKYWGIFPLIF
TGTGCTCTTGGGGTCCCTGCCTTCAAATACTGGGGGATATTCCCACTCATCTTT
>TRDJ1|medium-sized|TRDD3|TRDV2
CACDTVELGDADKLIF
TGTGCCTGTGACACCGTGGAACTGGGGGATGCCGATAAACTCATCTTT
>TRDJ1|NA|NA|TRDV1
CALGEVGLRWGDKLIF
TGTGCTCTTGGGGAAGTCGGCCTACGGTGGGGTGATAAACTCATCTTT
>TRDJ3|NA|TRDD3|TRDV2
CACDRTGGPSSWDTRQMFF
TGTGCCTGTGACCGTACTGGGGGACCATCCTCCTGGGACACCCGACAGATGTTTTTC
>TRDJ3|large|TRDD3|TRDV2
CACDRVMGDLSWDTRQMFF
TGTGCCTGTGACCGGGTTATGGGGGATCTATCCTGGGACACCCGACAGATGTTTTTC
>TRDJ3|large|TRDD3|TRDV2
CACDTGFAGDRAWDTRQMFF
TGTGCCTGTGACACCGGGTTCGCGGGGGATAGGGCCTGGGACACCCGACAGATGTTTTTC
>TRDJ1|NA|NA|TRDV1
CALGLISDKLIF
TGTGCTCTTGGGTTGATATCCGATAAACTCATCTTT
>TRDJ1|once|NA|TRDV1
CALGELVTVVPGKLIF
TGTGCTCTTGGGGAACTAGTAACAGTCGTGCCGGGAAAACTCATCTTT
>TRDJ2|few|NA|TRDV2
CACDTRGSPALTAQLFF
TGTGCCTGTGACACTAGGGGTTCCCCAGCTTTGACAGCACAACTCTTCTTT
>TRDJ1|NA|TRDD3|TRDV2
CACDTAGGIRPRPYTDKLIF
TGTGCCTGTGACACCGCAGGGGGGATCCGCCCCCGACCCTACACCGATAAACTCATCTTT
>TRDJ1|NA|NA|TRDV2
CACQSLQHNTDKLIF
TGTGCCTGTCAATCCCTCCAGCACAACACCGATAAACTCATCTTT
>TRDJ1|large|TRDD3|TRDV2
CACDTLVLGEPIRVFNTDKLIF
TGTGCCTGTGACACCCTGGTACTGGGGGAGCCGATACGGGTCTTTAACACCGATAAACTCATCTTT
>TRDJ1|few|TRDD3|TRDV2
CACDTVSLGIRPTDKLIF
TGTGCCTGTGACACCGTCTCGCTGGGGATACGCCCCACCGATAAACTCATCTTT
>TRDJ1|few|TRDD3|TRDV1
CALGEPGLLFWGILPKAGKLIF
TGTGCTCTTGGGGAACCCGGCCTTCTTTTCTGGGGGATACTCCCCAAAGCCGGTAAACTCATCTTT
>TRDJ3|NA|NA|TRDV2
CACDTGYTLDWDTRQMFF
TGTGCCTGTGACACCGGATACACGCTGGACTGGGACACCCGACAGATGTTTTTC
>TRDJ1|NA|TRDD3|TRDV2
CACDRLGDSPKLIF
TGTGCCTGTGACAGACTGGGGGATTCCCCAAAACTCATCTTT
>TRDJ1|NA|TRDD3|TRDV1
CALGEEFTYPIVGDRRHTDKLIF
TGTGCTCTTGGGGAGGAGTTTACGTATCCCATAGTGGGGGATAGGAGGCACACCGATAAACTCATCTTT
>TRDJ1|NA|TRDD3|TRDV2
CACDVLGDTRDKLIF
TGTGCCTGTGATGTACTGGGGGATACGAGAGATAAACTCATCTTT
>TRDJ1|large|NA|TRDV2
CACDGLRTDKLIF
TGTGCCTGTGACGGCCTCCGCACCGATAAACTCATCTTT
>TRDJ2|large|TRDD3|TRDV1
CALGAFSRGILATAQLFF
TGTGCTCTTGGGGCCTTCTCCCGGGGGATACTGGCGACAGCACAACTCTTCTTT
>TRDJ1|large|TRDD3|TRAV29/DV5
CAASDVGGRAGGYTDKLIF
TGTGCAGCAAGCGACGTGGGCGGCCGGGCTGGGGGATACACCGATAAACTCATCTTT
>TRDJ1|medium-sized|TRDD3|TRDV1
CALGEPAIGWGINLHIYTDKLIF
TGTGCTCTTGGGGAACCCGCCATTGGTTGGGGGATAAACCTACATATATACACCGATAAACTCATCTTT
>TRDJ1|once|TRDD3|TRDV2
CACDTVGLGDTDKLIF
TGTGCCTGTGACACCGTCGGACTGGGGGATACCGATAAACTCATCTTT
>TRDJ1|NA|NA|TRDV2
CACDTVGGPGNKLIF
TGTGCCTGTGACACCGTAGGGGGTCCAGGGAATAAACTCATCTTT
>TRDJ1|NA|NA|TRDV1
CALGGVQYGDKLIF
TGTGCTCTTGGGGGAGTACAATATGGCGATAAACTCATCTTT
>TRDJ1|NA|TRDD3|TRDV2
CACDIVGGSTGTDKLIF
TGTGCCTGTGACATCGTTGGGGGATCCACCGGCACCGATAAACTCATCTTT
>TRDJ3|NA|NA|TRDV2
CACDTAGGASSWDTRQMFF
TGTGCCTGTGACACCGCGGGGGGGGCGAGCTCCTGGGACACCCGACAGATGTTTTTC
>TRDJ3|few|TRDD2|TRDV2
CACDGVLPTGGPGSWDTRQMFF
TGTGCCTGTGACGGAGTCCTTCCTACAGGGGGACCGGGCTCCTGGGACACCCGACAGATGTTTTTC
>TRDJ1|NA|NA|TRDV1
CALGRGCSTDKLIF
TGTGCTCTTGGGCGGGGATGCAGCACCGATAAACTCATCTTT
>TRDJ1|large|TRDD3|TRDV1
CALGELAQTGGYGHRRDKLIF
TGTGCTCTTGGGGAACTAGCTCAAACTGGGGGATACGGGCACCGTCGCGATAAACTCATCTTT